Listed here are 23 T cell receptor beta chains from one sample, sequenced in a study of T cell repertoires in cytomegalovirus infection. Their target antigens are unknown. A single record per CDR3 protein comes from TCRdb applying MiXCR to the reads. Here the sample spans some 940,000 distinct CDR3 sequences, under 40% being singletons. Sequenced here: cultured CD8+ T cells from PBMCs, sampled from culture after CMV antigen stimulation. These receptors were obtained from a human donor in good health (CMV status not recorded). Some clones in this sample may be carry-over from other donors' samples.

The V call is TRBV7-9, the J call TRBJ1-4; a possible D gene is TRBD1 (6 bases). This CDR3 is built from 14 residues. V was pared by 6 bases and J by 4 bases, with 12 bases between. CDR1 and CDR2 from the germline V gene are SEHNR and FQNEAQ (reference sequence). The CDR3 is CASRRGPNNEKLFF. The CDR3 DNA follows: TGTGCCAGCAGGCGGGGGCCCAATAATGAAAAACTGTTTTTT. Variable domain in full (rest from reference TRBV7-9 and TRBJ1-4): DTGVSQNPRHKITKRGQNVTFRCDPISEHNRLYWYRQTLGQGPEFLTYFQNEAQLEKSRLLSDRFSAERPKGSFSTLEIQRTEQGDSAMYLCASRRGPNNEKLFFGSGTQLSVL.

The chain recombines TRBV10-3 with TRBJ1-1; D not resolved. CDR3 length: 13 residues. Trimming pared 7 bases from V and 1 base from J, leaving 10 bases between. Germline CDR1 reads ENHRY; CDR2 reads SYGVKD. CDR3: CAINGLSNTEAFF. CDR3 nucleotides: TGTGCCATCAACGGACTGTCGAACACTGAAGCTTTCTTT.

The V and J genes are TRBV7-9 and TRBJ2-1; D unresolved. Between the trimmed V and J ends, which lost 5 bases and 8 bases, there was a span of 10 bases. Germline CDR1 SEHNR, CDR2 FQNEAQ (reference sequence). The length of the CDR3 is 12 residues. CDR3 DNA: TGTGCCAGCAGCGAGGCGATCGATGAGCAGTTCTTC. As protein: CASSEAIDEQFF.

The chain uses TRBV19 and TRBJ2-5; no reliable D call. The ends were cut back, 7 bases at V and 4 bases at J, with 13 bases in the middle. Germline assignment: CDR1 LNHDA and CDR2 SQIVND (reference sequence). This CDR3 comprises 13 residues. The CDR3 loop is CASTTFTGETQYF. CDR3 nucleotide sequence: TGTGCCAGTACTACCTTCACGGGAGAGACCCAGTACTTC. Supplemented by reference TRBV19 and TRBJ2-5, the full variable domain reads DGGITQSPKYLFRKEGQNVTLSCEQNLNHDAMYWYRQDPGQGLRLIYYSQIVNDFQKGDIAEGYSVSREKKESFPLTVTSAQKNPTAFYLCASTTFTGETQYFGPGTRLLVL.

This chain uses TRBV9 with TRBJ1-5; unclear D gene. Trimming took off 2 bases at V and 1 base at J, with 7 bases between the two ends. CDR1 and CDR2 from the germline V gene are SGDLS and YYNGEE. The CDR3 consists of 14 residues. DNA of the CDR3: TGTGCCAGCAGCGTGGCGGACAGCAATCAGCCCCAGCATTTT. It is translated as CASSVADSNQPQHF.

The V gene is TRBV4-3, the J gene TRBJ1-5; 7 nucleotides align to TRBD1. From germline, CDR1 is LGHNA and CDR2 YSLEER. The CDR3 has 17 amino acids. J gave up 4 bases and V 2 bases, and 11 bases lay outside the gene matches. CDR3 DNA sequence: TGCGCCAGCAGCCAAACGGCGACAGGGAATTGGAATCAGCCCCAGCATTTT. The encoded protein is CASSQTATGNWNQPQHF.

This chain links TRBV13 with TRBJ1-2; D is unresolved. This CDR3 comprises 15 residues. Trimming took off 3 bases at V and 4 bases at J, with 15 bases between the two ends. Germline loops: CDR1 PRHDT, CDR2 FYEKMQ (reference sequence). CDR3 sequence: CASSFQSPGSYGYTF. In DNA form, the CDR3 reads TGTGCCAGCAGCTTCCAATCTCCGGGCAGCTATGGCTACACCTTC.

This clonotype was recorded many times. V gene TRBV12-3 or TRBV12-4 combines with J gene TRBJ2-1; D is perhaps TRBD1 or TRBD2 (6 bases each). There are 15 residues in the CDR3. V lost 4 bases and J 8 bases, leaving 18 bases between the germline ends. As DNA, the CDR3 is TGTGCCAGCAGTTATGGGGGGCCGGCTGTTCATGAGCAGTTCTTC. Translated, it gives CASSYGGPAVHEQFF.

The chain carries TRBV18 and TRBJ2-3; the D is unclear. V was trimmed by 6 bases and J by 2 bases, leaving 12 bases between them. Germline V gene data show CDR1 as KGHSH and CDR2 as LQKENI. The CDR3 sequence is 14 residues long. For the CDR3, the DNA is TGTGCCAGCTCTTCAAAAGACTCCACAGATACGCAGTATTTT. Translated, it gives CASSSKDSTDTQYF. Based on the CDR3 plus reference TRBV18 and TRBJ2-3, the full variable domain is NAGVMQNPRHLVRRRGQEARLRCSPMKGHSHVYWYRQLPEEGLKFMVYLQKENIIDESGMPKERFSAEFPKEGPSILRIQQVVRGDSAAYFCASSSKDSTDTQYFGPGTRLTVL.

This chain joins TRBV19 and TRBJ2-1; D possibly corresponds to TRBD1 (5 bases). The V end was cut by 4 bases, the J end by 0 bases, with 16 bases between. This CDR3 is built from 17 residues. CDR1 and CDR2 (germline): LNHDA, SQIVND (reference sequence). This CDR3 reads CASSKGPLRDSYNEQFF. The CDR3 DNA reads TGTGCCAGTAGTAAGGGGCCGTTACGCGACTCCTACAATGAGCAGTTCTTC.

The rearrangement links TRBV7-4 to TRBJ2-4; 8 nucleotides agree with TRBD1. Germline V gene sequence: CDR1 SGHVT, CDR2 SQSDAQ. Trimming cost V 5 bases and J 3 bases; bases outside gene matches: 9. The CDR3 consists of 16 residues. CDR3 sequence: CASSKATGEDKNIQYF. The CDR3 DNA follows: TGTGCCAGCAGCAAAGCGACAGGGGAGGACAAAAACATTCAGTACTTC.

Worth noting for this clonotype: Relative to the germline gene, one junction end is altered; a read error may explain this. The chain links TRBV7-2 to TRBJ2-1; maybe TRBD1 (6 bases). CDR1 and CDR2 (germline): SGHTA, FQGNSA. The CDR3 totals 18 residues. The CDR3: CVSSIQHMGASSYNEQFF. The CDR3 DNA sequence: TGTGTCAGCAGCATCCAGCATATGGGGGCGAGCTCCTACAATGAGCAGTTCTTC.

V usage is TRBV10-3 and J usage is TRBJ1-6; the D is unclear. V was trimmed by 3 bases and J by 10 bases, leaving 13 bases between them. Germline lookup yields CDR1 ENHRY and CDR2 SYGVKD. The CDR3 consists of 14 residues. The CDR3 bases are TGTGCCATCAGTGAATCGCGGGAAAACTCACCCCTCCACTTT. Its protein is CAISESRENSPLHF.

This chain connects TRBV10-3 to TRBJ2-6; D is unclear. Trimming removed 9 bases from V and 0 bases from J, with 3 bases in between. This CDR3 spans 12 amino acids. The germline CDR1 and CDR2 sequences are ENHRY and SYGVKD. CDR3 residues: CAMSSGANVLTF. Here the CDR3 DNA reads TGTGCCATGTCCTCTGGGGCCAACGTCCTGACTTTC.

A few counts support this clonotype. V gene TRBV4-1 combines with J gene TRBJ2-1; TRBD2 aligns across 7 bases. Looked up from germline, CDR1 is MGHRA and CDR2 is YSYEKL. The V and J ends lost 8 bases and 6 bases, in that order; junction bases with no gene match: 7. The CDR3 totals 13 residues. CDR3 DNA: TGCGCCAGCGGGGGAGGGCAGGTCAATGAGCAGTTCTTC. Translating it yields CASGGGQVNEQFF.

This clonotype showed up just a few times. The chain uses TRBV7-6 and TRBJ1-5; 11 bases match TRBD1. V shed 3 bases and J 2 bases; nucleotides not matched to a gene: 3. This CDR3 is built from 16 residues. Germline V gene sequence: CDR1 SGHVS, CDR2 FNYEAQ. CDR3 sequence: CASSFGQGAGNQPQHF. The CDR3 DNA reads as TGTGCCAGCAGCTTCGGACAGGGGGCAGGCAATCAGCCCCAGCATTTT.

The table lists this clonotype with a count of one. V usage is TRBV2 and J usage is TRBJ2-3; TRBD1 might be the D (5 bases). Germline lookup yields CDR1 SNHLY and CDR2 FYNNEI. V lost 3 bases and J 3 bases, leaving 13 bases between the germline ends. This CDR3 has 15 amino acids. The CDR3 sequence is CASSDSGRWTDTQYF. The CDR3 nucleotides are TGTGCCAGCAGTGACTCAGGGCGATGGACAGATACGCAGTATTTT. The full variable domain, its missing parts supplied by reference TRBV2 and TRBJ2-3, is EPEVTQTPSHQVTQMGQEVILRCVPISNHLYFYWYRQILGQKVEFLVSFYNNEISEKSEIFDDQFSVERPDGSNFTLKIRSTKLEDSAMYFCASSDSGRWTDTQYFGPGTRLTVL.

This clonotype was found many times. This chain connects TRBV7-2 to TRBJ2-2; D gene ambiguous. This CDR3 spans 10 amino acids. Germline V gene lookup returns CDR1 SGHTA and CDR2 FQGNSA. The germline V and J ends were trimmed by 8 bases and 8 bases, with 6 bases remaining between them. The CDR3 nucleotides are TGTGCCAGCCTATCGGGGGAGCTGTTTTTT. Protein sequence: CASLSGELFF.

This chain connects TRBV5-5 to TRBJ1-6, with 7 bases identical to TRBD1. The CDR3 sequence is 16 residues long. CDR1 is SGHKS and CDR2 is YYEKEE in the germline V gene (reference sequence). Germline trimming cut 0 bases from V and 9 bases from J; bases unmatched to any gene: 9. As DNA, the CDR3 is TGTGCCAGCAGCTTGGCCATGCAGGGGGACCTTTCACCCCTCCACTTT. Protein sequence: CASSLAMQGDLSPLHF.

Remarks on this clonotype: One end of the junction fails to match germline, which may point to a read error. This sequence joins TRBV7-9 and TRBJ2-3, with 8 bases fitting TRBD2. CDR3 length: 16 residues. Germline V lookup: CDR1 SEHNR, CDR2 FQNEAQ (reference sequence). Here the CDR3 DNA reads TGTACCAGCAGCGGGGGACACCAAGGGCCCGCAGATACGCAGTATTTT. Protein sequence: CTSSGGHQGPADTQYF.

A few counts support this clonotype. This chain joins TRBV6-1 and TRBJ1-5; D is undetermined. Germline CDR1 MNHNS, CDR2 SASEGT. V lost 5 bases, J lost 4 bases, and 12 bases lay in between. The CDR3 is 14 amino acids. CDR3 sequence: CASSYTLNNQPQHF. The DNA for the CDR3 is TGTGCCAGCAGTTACACATTGAATAATCAGCCCCAGCATTTT.

The rearrangement uses TRBV7-9 and TRBJ2-1; 7 bases match TRBD2. The V segment lost 6 bases and the J segment 5 bases; nucleotides outside the gene matches: 10. Germline values: CDR1 SEHNR, CDR2 FQNEAQ (reference sequence). This CDR3 is 15 amino acids long. The CDR3 bases are TGTGCCAGCAGGTTACCGGGACTATACGACAATGAGCAGTTCTTC. As protein: CASRLPGLYDNEQFF.

This clonotype was counted a few times. The gene calls are TRBV27 and TRBJ1-5; D not resolved. The V and J ends lost 0 bases and 4 bases respectively, with 10 bases between them. Germline assignment: CDR1 MNHEY and CDR2 SMNVEV (reference sequence). The CDR3 extends over 15 amino acids. The CDR3: CASSLSMERNQPQHF. For the CDR3, the DNA is TGTGCCAGCAGTTTATCCATGGAACGTAATCAGCCCCAGCATTTT.